The 29 T cell receptor beta chains presented below share a single source sample, sequenced in a study of a mutant IDH1 vaccine in newly diagnosed glioma. Libraries were prepared by immunoSEQ multiplex PCR; TCRdb keeps only in-frame clonotypes and omits some of them. The sample includes around 50,000 clones, approximately 84% of them seen just once. Their antigens are not known. The time point denotes: week 47, end of study. Each dose delivered 300 ug of mutant IDH1 20-mer peptide subcutaneously with imiquimod. The sequencing here drew on PBMCs, taken from a glioma patient whose treatment included an IDH1 peptide vaccine. Receptor source: a woman aged 25 to 39 with glioma. Some clones in this sample may be carry-over from other donors' samples.

This chain uses TRBV6-5 with TRBJ2-7, with 7 bases fitting TRBD2. The CDR3 totals 13 residues. The junction had 10 bases not matched to a gene; V was cut back by 11 bases and J by 3 bases. Germline CDR1 reads MNHEY; CDR2 reads SVGAGI. The CDR3 reads CAAASGKVYEQYF. CDR3 DNA: TGTGCCGCGGCGAGCGGGAAGGTCTACGAGCAGTACTTC.

Only a few counts were recorded for this clone. The rearrangement joins TRBV6-4 to TRBJ2-2; maybe TRBD1 (6 bases). The CDR3 covers 14 residues. Germline CDR1 MRHNA, CDR2 SNTAGT. Trimming pared 3 bases from V and 3 bases from J, leaving 8 bases between. The CDR3 DNA reads TGTGCCAGCAGTGAAGGGACACACACCGGGGAGCTGTTTTTT. This gives the protein CASSEGTHTGELFF.

This chain uses TRBV4-2 with TRBJ2-2; the D is unclear. V gave up 3 bases and J gave up 5 bases, with 4 bases separating them. CDR1 and CDR2 (germline): LGHNA, YNFKEQ. The CDR3 has 12 residues. CDR3 protein: CASSHVTGELFF. CDR3 bases: TGTGCCAGCAGCCATGTAACCGGGGAGCTGTTTTTT.

This chain joins TRBV7-9 and TRBJ1-1, with D maybe TRBD1 (6 bases). Per germline, CDR1 SEHNR and CDR2 FQNEAQ (reference sequence). CDR3 size: 13 residues. V was shortened by 3 bases and J by 8 bases, with 13 bases between the two germline ends. The CDR3, as DNA: TGTGCCAGCAGCTTCAACAGGGCCCCCGAAGCTTTCTTT. It yields the protein CASSFNRAPEAFF.

The gene calls are TRBV15 and TRBJ2-5; no firm D call. The CDR3 runs 12 residues. CDR1 is LNHNV, CDR2 YYDKDF, per germline (reference sequence). V lost 0 bases and J lost 5, with 4 bases in between. The CDR3 DNA is TGTGCCACCAGCAGAGATGGGGAGACCCAGTACTTC. This gives the protein CATSRDGETQYF.

This clone is labeled as medium-sized. The chain has TRBV6-1 and TRBJ2-2, with D uncertain. The CDR3 is 14 residues long. In germline, CDR1 is MNHNS, CDR2 SASEGT. Trimming pared 5 bases from V and 4 bases from J, leaving 11 bases between. The CDR3 spells CASSPERSTGELFF. The CDR3 bases are TGTGCCAGCAGTCCCGAAAGGAGCACCGGGGAGCTGTTTTTT.

The J gene is TRBJ1-5, the V gene TRBV4-2; TRBD1 matches at 10 bases. The CDR3 spans 18 residues. V shed 4 bases and J 6 bases; nucleotides not matched to a gene: 15. Germline values: CDR1 LGHNA, CDR2 YNFKEQ. This CDR3 is CASSPTFETGGEGQPQHF. The CDR3 bases are TGTGCCAGCAGCCCCACCTTCGAGACAGGGGGCGAGGGTCAGCCCCAGCATTTT.

This chain joins TRBV6-1 and TRBJ1-5; D may be TRBD1 (5 bases). The CDR3 covers 15 residues. V lost 2 bases to trimming and J lost 6 bases, with 14 bases between them. Germline V gives CDR1 MNHNS, CDR2 SASEGT. The CDR3 sequence: CASSEYWADSQPQHF. CDR3 nucleotides: TGTGCCAGCAGTGAATATTGGGCAGACAGTCAGCCCCAGCATTTT.

The chain joins TRBV11-3 to TRBJ2-5, with a possible D match to TRBD2 (6 bases). Deletions cut 5 bases from V and 5 bases from J, with 18 bases between. Germline CDR1 is SGHNT and CDR2 is YENEEA. The CDR3 has 15 residues. The CDR3 bases are TGTGCCAGCAGCCCGGGCCTACCGGGGGTGGAGACCCAGTACTTC. It is translated as CASSPGLPGVETQYF.

The chain uses TRBV2 and TRBJ1-1; D may be TRBD1 (6 bases). The germline V gene has CDR1 SNHLY and CDR2 FYNNEI. The CDR3 spans 14 residues. V lost 6 bases to trimming and J lost 1 base, with 12 bases between them. This chain's CDR3 is CASRPGQKNTEAFF. The DNA of the CDR3 is TGTGCCAGCAGACCAGGACAGAAGAACACTGAAGCTTTCTTT.

The V and J genes are TRBV6-1 and TRBJ1-1; D perhaps matches TRBD1 (5 bases). Trimming cost V 8 bases and J 5 bases, with 15 bases left between them. The CDR3 totals 13 residues. In germline, CDR1 is MNHNS, CDR2 SASEGT. Here the CDR3 DNA reads TGTGCCAGCCAGACAGTTTCCGAGACTGAAGCTTTCTTT. Translation gives CASQTVSETEAFF.

The gene calls are TRBV29-1 and TRBJ2-3; D might be TRBD1 (6 bases). The CDR3 has 16 amino acids. Trimming removed 4 bases from V and 4 bases from J, with 21 bases in between. The germline gives CDR1 SQVTM, CDR2 ANQGSEA. The chain's CDR3 is CSVALRGTYRADTQYF. The CDR3 nucleotides read TGCAGCGTTGCCCTAAGGGGGACCTATCGCGCAGATACGCAGTATTTT.

The chain recombines TRBV9 with TRBJ2-7; D may be TRBD1 (7 bases). Trimming stripped 8 bases from V and 7 bases from J, with 22 bases between. Looked up from germline, CDR1 is SGDLS and CDR2 is YYNGEE. The CDR3 contains 14 residues. The CDR3 nucleotides read TGTGCCAGATTCCGGGAAGGGGCAGGGGGGGAGCAGTACTTC. This sequence encodes CARFREGAGGEQYF.

This chain joins TRBV7-2 and TRBJ2-7; 11 nucleotides align to TRBD1. After removal of 5 bases from V and 3 bases from J, the junction contained 9 bases not matched to a gene. The CDR3 length is 16 residues. The germline gives CDR1 SGHTA, CDR2 FQGNSA. CDR3 amino acids: CASSPSSGTGGYEQYF. For the CDR3, the DNA is TGTGCCAGCAGCCCCTCTTCCGGGACAGGGGGCTACGAGCAGTACTTC.

The chain's CDR3 is CASSPREEAFF. The CDR3 nucleotides read TGTGCCAGCAGTCCGAGGGAGGAAGCTTTCTTT. The chain uses TRBV28 and TRBJ1-1; D uncertain. Trimming removed 5 bases from V and 8 bases from J, with 9 bases in between. Germline V gene sequence: CDR1 MDHEN, CDR2 SYDVKM. CDR3 length: 11 residues.

The chain couples TRBV7-2 to TRBJ2-5; D may be TRBD1 (5 bases). Trimming took 2 bases from V and 9 from J, leaving 16 bases between them. The CDR3 extends over 14 amino acids. Germline-derived CDR1 and CDR2 are SGHTA and FQGNSA. This CDR3 is CASSLYNSQGAQYF. CDR3 nucleotides: TGTGCCAGCAGCTTATATAACTCCCAAGGGGCCCAGTACTTC.

The chain recombines TRBV7-2 with TRBJ2-4; 7 bases map to TRBD2. This CDR3 region has 13 residues. Germline CDR1 is SGHTA and CDR2 is FQGNSA. The V segment lost 5 bases and the J segment 9 bases; nucleotides outside the gene matches: 7. The DNA for the CDR3 is TGTGCCAGCAGCCCTCCCACGGGGGGCATTCAGTACTTC. The encoded protein is CASSPPTGGIQYF.

The rearrangement uses TRBV25-1 and TRBJ2-7; maybe TRBD2 (6 bases). V lost 6 bases to trimming and J lost 3 bases, with 12 bases between them. Germline assignment: CDR1 MGHDK and CDR2 SYGVNS. The CDR3 length is 13 residues. The CDR3 region is CASRSGVDYEQYF. The CDR3 DNA reads TGTGCCAGCAGGTCGGGGGTTGACTACGAGCAGTACTTC.

The rearrangement uses TRBV18 and TRBJ1-1; D is perhaps TRBD1 (5 bases). Germline V lookup: CDR1 KGHSH, CDR2 LQKENI. Trimming took 4 bases from V and 5 from J, leaving 14 bases between them. The CDR3 covers 14 residues. The CDR3 DNA follows: TGTGCCAGCTCACGAGAGGGCAGGGCTACTGAAGCTTTCTTT. It encodes CASSREGRATEAFF.

This chain joins TRBV5-1 and TRBJ2-1; 12 positions match TRBD2. V shed 2 bases and J 7 bases; nucleotides not matched to a gene: 10. The CDR3 is made up of 17 amino acids. The V gene's germline CDR1 is SGHRS and CDR2 YFSETQ. The CDR3 DNA reads as TGCGCCAGCAGCTTACAATCTAGCGGGAGGGCCGGAAATGAGCAGTTCTTC. As protein: CASSLQSSGRAGNEQFF.

The chain joins TRBV19 to TRBJ2-3; 9 positions agree with TRBD2. Germline V gene data show CDR1 as LNHDA and CDR2 as SQIVND (reference sequence). This CDR3 region has 15 residues. Trimming took 1 base from V and 4 from J; bases not matched to a gene: 3. The CDR3 region is CASSIAREGPDTQYF. CDR3 bases: TGTGCCAGTAGTATAGCGCGGGAGGGCCCAGATACGCAGTATTTT.

The rearrangement uses TRBV27 and TRBJ1-2, with unresolved D. Germline V gene lookup returns CDR1 MNHEY and CDR2 SMNVEV (reference sequence). The CDR3 has 15 amino acids. V lost 3 bases to trimming and J lost 4 bases, with 15 bases between them. The CDR3 region is CASSLRAAGGYGYTF. The CDR3 nucleotides read TGTGCCAGCAGTTTGAGGGCAGCTGGTGGCTATGGCTACACCTTC.

The rearrangement uses TRBV2 and TRBJ1-1; TRBD1 aligns across 7 bases. V lost 5 bases and J lost 5; bases outside the gene matches: 8. Germline CDR1 and CDR2: SNHLY and FYNNEI. There are 14 residues in the CDR3. As DNA, the CDR3 is TGTGCCAGCAGTTTACAGGGGAGGGGGACTGAAGCTTTCTTT. As protein: CASSLQGRGTEAFF.

The chain recombines TRBV11-2 with TRBJ1-2; possible D gene TRBD1, 6 bases. CDR1 and CDR2 (germline): SGHAT, FQNNGV. V dropped 5 bases and J dropped 5 bases, with 12 bases sitting between them. This CDR3 has 13 amino acids. CDR3 amino acids: CASSNRARYGYTF. DNA for the CDR3: TGTGCCAGCAGCAACAGGGCGAGGTATGGCTACACCTTC.

The V and J genes are TRBV5-6 and TRBJ1-1, with a tentative D call TRBD1 (5 bases). Per the germline V gene, CDR1 is SGHDT and CDR2 is YYEEEE. The CDR3 runs 14 residues. With 3 bases removed from V and 0 bases from J, the gap between germline ends came to 9 bases. CDR3 protein: CASSSGGVNTEAFF. The CDR3 region has the DNA TGTGCCAGCAGCTCCGGGGGAGTGAACACTGAAGCTTTCTTT.

The rearrangement joins TRBV14 to TRBJ2-7; 11 bases match TRBD1. Germline V CDR1 and CDR2: SGHDN, FVKESK. V shed 4 bases, J shed 4 bases, and the junction held 6 bases outside the gene matches. The CDR3 consists of 15 residues. CDR3 protein: CASSPRTGGFYEQYF. The CDR3 coding sequence is TGTGCCAGCAGCCCACGGACAGGGGGCTTTTACGAGCAGTACTTC.

The chain combines TRBV10-2 with TRBJ2-2, with D perhaps TRBD2 (7 bases). Per the germline V gene, CDR1 is WSHSY and CDR2 is SAAADI. Trimming took 5 bases from V and 5 from J, leaving 18 bases between them. The CDR3 covers 16 residues. In nucleotides, the CDR3 is TGCGCCAGCAGTAAGACTCCGAGGGGGGGGACCGGGGAGCTGTTTTTT. Protein product: CASSKTPRGGTGELFF.

This clone has just a few counts. The CDR3 bases are TGTGCCAGCAGTGAAGCGCTTCGGGACCCCGGGTACTTC. This codes for CASSEALRDPGYF. V and J are TRBV2 and TRBJ2-7; D possibly matches TRBD1 or TRBD2 (5 bases each). Trimming pared 0 bases from V and 12 bases from J, leaving 15 bases between. The CDR3 has 13 amino acids. The germline V gene encodes CDR1 SNHLY and CDR2 FYNNEI. Supplemented by reference TRBV2 and TRBJ2-7, the full variable domain reads EPEVTQTPSHQVTQMGQEVILRCVPISNHLYFYWYRQILGQKVEFLVSFYNNEISEKSEIFDDQFSVERPDGSNFTLKIRSTKLEDSAMYFCASSEALRDPGYFGPGTRLTVT.

The chain links TRBV30 to TRBJ1-2, with TRBD1 matching 10 bases. Losses at the gene ends were 0 bases for V and 10 bases for J; bases not matched to a gene: 2. From germline, CDR1 is GTSNPN and CDR2 SVGIG (reference sequence). This CDR3 contains 12 residues. The CDR3: CAWSVGTGVYTF. The CDR3 DNA reads TGTGCCTGGAGTGTGGGGACAGGGGTCTACACCTTC. Looking up the rest from reference TRBV30 and TRBJ1-2 gives the full variable domain: SQTIHQWPATLVQPVGSPLSLECTVEGTSNPNLYWYRQAAGRGLQLLFYSVGIGQISSEVPQNLSASRPQDRQFILSSKKLLLSDSGFYLCAWSVGTGVYTFGSGTRLTVV.